This TCR beta chain was documented in a study of circulating CD8 cells and anti-PD-1 response in melanoma. Study-wide background: Responders had complete or partial responses; non-responders had stable or progressive disease. Study-wide findings and caveats: Previously treated and treatment-naive patients were pooled together.

Germline lookup yields CDR1 SGHTA and CDR2 FQGNSA. The CDR3 extends over 18 amino acids. V was shortened by 5 bases and J by 0 bases, with 22 bases between the two germline ends. Regarding this clonotype: Its target is not known.

Using around 16 ng of total RNA, TCR libraries were made with the QIAseq Immune Repertoire TCR panel. TCRdb called the reads again in MiXCR, with one record for every CDR3 protein. The data show nearly 450 distinct CDR3 sequences, 14% to 15% seen once. Live CD3+CD8+TCRalphabeta+ cells were sorted into four subsets by PD-1 and/or TIGIT. The sequenced sample was CD8+ T cells from PBMCs, obtained at baseline or after one month of anti-PD-1 therapy (not recorded which). The receptor's source is a human donor with melanoma. The donor label of this sample is uncertain. Some clones in this sample may be carry-over from other donors' samples. The gene calls are TRBV7-2 and TRBJ1-1, with D possibly TRBD1 on 5 matching bases. CDR3 nucleotides: TGTGCCAGCAGCCAAAGCGGCCCAGGGCGTTTTATGAACACTGAAGCTTTCTTT. It specifies CASSQSGPGRFMNTEAFF. The variable domain in full, with the rest retrieved from reference TRBV7-2 and TRBJ1-1, is GAGVSQSPSNKVTEKGKDVELRCDPISGHTALYWYRQSLGQGLEFLIYFQGNSAPDKSGLPSDRFSAERTGGSVSTLTIQRTQQEDSAVYLCASSQSGPGRFMNTEAFFGQGTRLTVV.